Listed here are 29 T cell receptor beta chains from one sample, sequenced in a study of blood T cell repertoires in COVID-19. Using immunoSEQ multiplex PCR, the repertoire was profiled, and TCRdb retains in-frame clones only, with some absent. The sample contains approximately 500,000 clones, roughly 89% of which appear only once. Input material: peripheral blood. These TCRs come from a woman aged 50 to 60 with COVID-19, enrolled during active disease.

The chain uses TRBV2 and TRBJ2-1; possibly TRBD2 for D (5 bases). CDR3 length: 14 amino acids. Trimming left V 4 bases short and J 5 bases short, with 12 bases between. Germline CDR1 SNHLY, CDR2 FYNNEI. The DNA of the CDR3 is TGTGCCAGCAGTGGACTACTTGGGCACAATGAGCAGTTCTTC. Translation gives CASSGLLGHNEQFF.

The genes are TRBV12-1 and TRBJ1-1. TRBV12-1 is a pseudogene locus. The CDR3 runs to 13 residues. Here the CDR3 reads CASSPRLRGKAFF. The CDR3 DNA follows: TGTGCCAGCAGCCCTCGATTGCGGGGGAAAGCTTTCTTT.

V usage is TRBV7-3 and J usage is TRBJ1-5; a weak D match, TRBD1 (6 bases). This CDR3 has 13 amino acids. CDR1 and CDR2 from the germline V gene are SGHTA and FQGTGA. Trimming left V 2 bases short and J 5 bases short, with 7 bases between. CDR3 sequence: CASSLGGYQPQHF. In nucleotides, the CDR3 is TGTGCCAGCAGCTTAGGGGGCTATCAGCCCCAGCATTTT.

The J gene is TRBJ1-4, the V gene TRBV11-2, with D possibly matching TRBD1 (5 bases). Trimming took off 5 bases at V and 4 bases at J, with 14 bases between the two ends. This CDR3 has 15 amino acids. The germline V gene has CDR1 SGHAT and CDR2 FQNNGV. DNA for the CDR3: TGTGCCAGCAGCGCTAGACAGAACTTTAATGAAAAACTGTTTTTT. It codes for CASSARQNFNEKLFF.

The V gene is TRBV10-1, the J gene TRBJ1-5; D might be TRBD1 (5 bases). Germline assignment: CDR1 WNHNN and CDR2 SYGVQD (reference sequence). The CDR3 is 13 residues long. V shed 4 bases and J shed 7 bases, with 11 bases lying between them. The CDR3 bases are TGCGCCAGCAGTGCTGGCAGGGAACAGCCCCAGCATTTT. It yields the protein CASSAGREQPQHF.

The CDR3 region is CASSSPNANTGELFF. The CDR3 DNA reads TGTGCCAGCAGTTCCCCCAATGCGAACACCGGGGAGCTGTTTTTT. The chain links TRBV27 to TRBJ2-2; D uncertain. The length of the CDR3 is 15 residues. The V end lost 4 bases, the J end lost 0 bases, and 9 bases lay between the germline ends. Germline CDR1 reads MNHEY; CDR2 reads SMNVEV (reference sequence).

Concerning this clone itself: One end of the junction is discordant with germline, which a read error may explain. V gene TRBV28 combines with J gene TRBJ2-5; TRBD2 aligns across 7 bases. The CDR3 extends over 13 amino acids. The V gene's germline CDR1 is MDHEN and CDR2 SYDVKM. CDR3 bases: TGTGCCAGCAGTTTATACCTCGGACTAGGTTGGGACTTC. Its translation is CASSLYLGLGWDF.

The CDR3 DNA reads TGTGCCAGCAGTTTAGCAAGAGGGAAGGAGTACTTC. It is translated as CASSLARGKEYF. The gene calls are TRBV27 and TRBJ2-7, with D possibly matching TRBD2 (5 bases). V was pared by 2 bases and J by 11 bases, with 13 bases between. Per germline, CDR1 MNHEY and CDR2 SMNVEV (reference sequence). The CDR3 runs 12 residues.

Only one count was recorded for this clone. The chain joins TRBV5-1 to TRBJ2-3; 11 bases line up with TRBD2. V was pared by 5 bases and J by 2 bases, with 10 bases of the junction left unmatched. Germline-derived CDR1 and CDR2 are SGHRS and YFSETQ. This CDR3 spans 17 amino acids. CDR3 nucleotides: TGCGCCAGCAGATCACGGTCTAGCGGGGGGCTCACAGATACGCAGTATTTT. It encodes CASRSRSSGGLTDTQYF.

Comment on this clone: Other DNA sequences of this sample code for an identical CDR3. The chain carries TRBV29-1 and TRBJ1-1; TRBD1 matches at 8 bases. In germline, CDR1 is SQVTM, CDR2 ANQGSEA. Unmatched junction bases numbered 1, after V lost 6 bases and J lost 1 base. The CDR3 loop spans 12 amino acids. The CDR3 loop reads CSVGQGNTEAFF. For the CDR3, the DNA is TGCAGCGTAGGACAGGGGAACACTGAAGCTTTCTTT.

This chain uses TRBV19 with TRBJ1-4; D remains unclear. Trimming took off 7 bases at V and 3 bases at J, with 12 bases between the two ends. In germline, CDR1 is LNHDA, CDR2 SQIVND (reference sequence). The CDR3 has 14 amino acids. The CDR3 spells CASKEISANEKLFF. The CDR3 bases are TGTGCCAGTAAAGAAATCTCGGCTAATGAAAAACTGTTTTTT.

V is TRBV19 and J is TRBJ1-1, with TRBD1 identical over 7 bases. With V trimmed by 5 bases and J by 0 bases, 3 bases remained unmatched. CDR3 length equals 14 residues. Germline CDR1 is LNHDA and CDR2 is SQIVND (reference sequence). CDR3 bases: TGTGCCAGTAGTGCGGGACAGATGAACACTGAAGCTTTCTTT. Protein: CASSAGQMNTEAFF.

V gene TRBV30 combines with J gene TRBJ1-5; TRBD1 is a possible D gene (6 bases). The CDR3 spans 13 residues. Trimming left V 2 bases short and J 4 bases short, with 9 bases between. Germline V CDR1 and CDR2: GTSNPN, SVGIG (reference sequence). The CDR3 is CAWSKQGNQPQHF. DNA for the CDR3: TGTGCCTGGAGTAAGCAGGGGAATCAGCCCCAGCATTTT.

The CDR3 spells CASSSDGTIGTDTQYF. In DNA, the CDR3 is TGCGCCAGCAGCTCAGATGGGACTATCGGCACAGATACGCAGTATTTT. The chain links TRBV5-1 to TRBJ2-3; 7 bases fit TRBD2. In germline, CDR1 is SGHRS, CDR2 YFSETQ. After removal of 3 bases from V and 1 base from J, the junction contained 8 bases not matched to a gene. The CDR3 extends over 16 amino acids.

The gene calls are TRBV6-1 and TRBJ1-2, with D perhaps matching TRBD1 (5 bases). Germline CDR1 reads MNHNS; CDR2 reads SASEGT. The CDR3 has 14 amino acids. Trimming took off 2 bases at V and 6 bases at J, with 13 bases between the two ends. CDR3 residues: CASSESPGHHGYTF. As DNA, the CDR3 is TGTGCCAGCAGTGAATCGCCAGGGCACCATGGCTACACCTTC.

The rearrangement links TRBV5-6 to TRBJ1-3; 7 bases are a match to TRBD1. The CDR3 extends over 15 amino acids. The V and J ends lost 3 bases and 2 bases, in that order; junction bases with no gene match: 5. Germline CDR1 SGHDT, CDR2 YYEEEE. The CDR3 nucleotides read TGTGCCAGCAGCTCCTCAGGGGGACCTGGAAACACCATATATTTT. Translation: CASSSSGGPGNTIYF.

V is TRBV6-2 or TRBV6-3 and J is TRBJ2-7; possibly TRBD2 for D (5 bases). The V gene lost 4 bases and the J gene lost 9 bases, with 16 bases spanning the gap. The CDR3 runs 13 residues. The germline V gene has CDR1 MNHEY and CDR2 SVGEGT. The CDR3 nucleotides are TGTGCCAGCAGTTTCGGACTTCGGCTAGGGCAGTACTTC. Its protein is CASSFGLRLGQYF.

This chain connects TRBV19 to TRBJ2-2; D is perhaps TRBD2 (6 bases). The CDR3 consists of 16 residues. V dropped 5 bases and J dropped 4 bases, with 17 bases sitting between them. Germline values: CDR1 LNHDA, CDR2 SQIVND (reference sequence). The CDR3, as DNA: TGTGCCAGTAGTGTTTGGGACGGGACTGCCACCGGGGAGCTGTTTTTT. Protein sequence: CASSVWDGTATGELFF.

The CDR3 bases are TGCGCCAGCAGCCAAGGATGGCAAGATACGCAGTATTTT. It yields the protein CASSQGWQDTQYF. The chain uses TRBV4-1 and TRBJ2-3; D call uncertain. Germline V lookup: CDR1 MGHRA, CDR2 YSYEKL. The CDR3 covers 13 residues. The V end was cut by 1 base, the J end by 5 bases, with 7 bases between.

The V and J genes are TRBV7-6 and TRBJ1-1; unclear D gene. V lost 4 bases and J 0 bases, leaving 12 bases between the germline ends. The CDR3 totals 15 residues. Germline lookup yields CDR1 SGHVS and CDR2 FNYEAQ. CDR3 sequence reads: CASSYNAGVNTEAFF. As DNA, the CDR3 is TGTGCCAGCAGCTATAACGCCGGGGTGAACACTGAAGCTTTCTTT.

This chain connects TRBV7-3 to TRBJ1-2, with TRBD1 identical over 8 bases. The V and J ends lost 4 bases and 1 base, in that order; junction bases with no gene match: 5. This CDR3 has 15 amino acids. The germline V gene encodes CDR1 SGHTA and CDR2 FQGTGA. In DNA, the CDR3 is TGTGCCAGCAGCTCGTCGACAGGGGTTAACTATGGCTACACCTTC. It translates to CASSSSTGVNYGYTF.

The J gene is TRBJ2-1, the V gene TRBV6-1; TRBD2 aligns across 11 bases. Looked up from germline, CDR1 is MNHNS and CDR2 is SASEGT. The CDR3 sequence is 16 residues long. V dropped 1 base and J dropped 6; count of bases not matched to a gene: 5. Here the CDR3 reads CASSEGLAGGLNEQFF. The CDR3 nucleotides read TGTGCCAGCAGTGAAGGGCTAGCGGGGGGCCTCAATGAGCAGTTCTTC.

The chain joins TRBV5-5 to TRBJ1-5, with a possible D match to TRBD1 (5 bases). Between the trimmed V and J ends, which lost 1 base and 2 bases, there was a span of 25 bases. This CDR3 spans 20 amino acids. Germline CDR1 SGHKS, CDR2 YYEKEE (reference sequence). CDR3 DNA sequence: TGTGCCAGCAGCTTGCCTCTCTCTTTACATTACAGGAAATGCAATCAGCCCCAGCATTTT. It specifies CASSLPLSLHYRKCNQPQHF.

The chain is built from TRBV5-6 and TRBJ2-7; 7 bases are a match to TRBD1. With V trimmed by 4 bases and J by 3 bases, 7 bases remained unmatched. This CDR3 is 14 amino acids long. Germline V lookup: CDR1 SGHDT, CDR2 YYEEEE. CDR3 sequence: CASSTTGTDYEQYF. The CDR3 DNA is TGTGCCAGCAGCACCACCGGGACAGACTACGAGCAGTACTTC.

This clone was observed a handful of times. This chain links TRBV19 with TRBJ1-5; D gene ambiguous. Germline-derived CDR1 and CDR2 are LNHDA and SQIVND (reference sequence). The CDR3 has 13 residues. Between the trimmed V and J ends, which lost 3 bases and 5 bases, there was a span of 8 bases. The CDR3 bases are TGTGCCAGTAGTATTGCCTCGGATCAGCCCCAGCATTTT. This translates into CASSIASDQPQHF.

This clone was seen a handful of times. The rearrangement links TRBV7-2 to TRBJ1-6, with 8 nucleotides matching TRBD1. The CDR3 covers 15 residues. V was clipped by 5 bases and J by 8 bases; unmatched bases: 8. The V gene's germline CDR1 is SGHTA and CDR2 FQGNSA. The CDR3 here is CASSLGQGRYSPLHF. DNA of the CDR3: TGTGCCAGCAGCCTCGGACAGGGTCGGTATTCACCCCTCCACTTT. The entire variable domain, with the rest obtained from reference TRBV7-2 and TRBJ1-6, is as follows: GAGVSQSPSNKVTEKGKDVELRCDPISGHTALYWYRQSLGQGLEFLIYFQGNSAPDKSGLPSDRFSAERTGGSVSTLTIQRTQQEDSAVYLCASSLGQGRYSPLHFGNGTRLTVT.

V and J are TRBV14 and TRBJ1-1; maybe TRBD1 (6 bases). Trimming stripped 4 bases from V and 5 bases from J, with 23 bases between. This CDR3 has 17 residues. Germline V lookup: CDR1 SGHDN, CDR2 FVKESK. The CDR3 loop is CASSPPRGKNVLTEAFF. CDR3 in DNA: TGTGCCAGCAGCCCTCCAAGGGGGAAAAATGTATTGACTGAAGCTTTCTTT. Using reference TRBV14 and TRBJ1-1 for the parts outside the CDR3, the full variable domain is EAGVTQFPSHSVIEKGQTVTLRCDPISGHDNLYWYRRVMGKEIKFLLHFVKESKQDESGMPNNRFLAERTGGTYSTLKVQPAELEDSGVYFCASSPPRGKNVLTEAFFGQGTRLTVV.

The CDR3 loop reads CASSRDSTDTQYF. The CDR3 DNA is TGTGCCAGCAGTCGGGACTCCACAGATACGCAGTATTTT. This chain joins TRBV6-5 and TRBJ2-3; TRBD2 might be the D (6 bases). The V gene's germline CDR1 is MNHEY and CDR2 SVGAGI. Trimming shortened V by 5 bases and J by 2 bases, and 8 bases separated the two germline ends. This CDR3 comprises 13 residues.

The rearrangement joins TRBV5-1 to TRBJ1-1, with a tentative D call TRBD1 (5 bases). CDR1 SGHRS and CDR2 YFSETQ come from the germline V gene. V was shortened by 0 bases and J by 11 bases, with 11 bases between the two germline ends. The CDR3 totals 12 residues. The CDR3 sequence: CASSLEGAQAFF. For the CDR3, the DNA is TGCGCCAGCAGCTTGGAAGGGGCTCAGGCTTTCTTT.